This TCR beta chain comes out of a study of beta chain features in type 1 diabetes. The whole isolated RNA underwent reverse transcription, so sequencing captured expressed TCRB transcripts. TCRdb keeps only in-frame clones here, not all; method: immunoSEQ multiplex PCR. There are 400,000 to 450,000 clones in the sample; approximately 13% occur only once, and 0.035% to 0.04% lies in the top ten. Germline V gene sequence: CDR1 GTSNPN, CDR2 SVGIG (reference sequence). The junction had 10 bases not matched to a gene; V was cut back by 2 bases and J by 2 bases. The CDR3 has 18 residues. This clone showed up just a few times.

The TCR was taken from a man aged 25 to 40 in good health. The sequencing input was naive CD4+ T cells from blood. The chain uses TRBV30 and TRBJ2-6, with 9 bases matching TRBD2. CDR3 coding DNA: TGTGCCTGGAGTAGCCTAGCGGGGCCGGCCGCTGGGGCCAACGTCCTGACTTTC. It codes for CAWSSLAGPAAGANVLTF.